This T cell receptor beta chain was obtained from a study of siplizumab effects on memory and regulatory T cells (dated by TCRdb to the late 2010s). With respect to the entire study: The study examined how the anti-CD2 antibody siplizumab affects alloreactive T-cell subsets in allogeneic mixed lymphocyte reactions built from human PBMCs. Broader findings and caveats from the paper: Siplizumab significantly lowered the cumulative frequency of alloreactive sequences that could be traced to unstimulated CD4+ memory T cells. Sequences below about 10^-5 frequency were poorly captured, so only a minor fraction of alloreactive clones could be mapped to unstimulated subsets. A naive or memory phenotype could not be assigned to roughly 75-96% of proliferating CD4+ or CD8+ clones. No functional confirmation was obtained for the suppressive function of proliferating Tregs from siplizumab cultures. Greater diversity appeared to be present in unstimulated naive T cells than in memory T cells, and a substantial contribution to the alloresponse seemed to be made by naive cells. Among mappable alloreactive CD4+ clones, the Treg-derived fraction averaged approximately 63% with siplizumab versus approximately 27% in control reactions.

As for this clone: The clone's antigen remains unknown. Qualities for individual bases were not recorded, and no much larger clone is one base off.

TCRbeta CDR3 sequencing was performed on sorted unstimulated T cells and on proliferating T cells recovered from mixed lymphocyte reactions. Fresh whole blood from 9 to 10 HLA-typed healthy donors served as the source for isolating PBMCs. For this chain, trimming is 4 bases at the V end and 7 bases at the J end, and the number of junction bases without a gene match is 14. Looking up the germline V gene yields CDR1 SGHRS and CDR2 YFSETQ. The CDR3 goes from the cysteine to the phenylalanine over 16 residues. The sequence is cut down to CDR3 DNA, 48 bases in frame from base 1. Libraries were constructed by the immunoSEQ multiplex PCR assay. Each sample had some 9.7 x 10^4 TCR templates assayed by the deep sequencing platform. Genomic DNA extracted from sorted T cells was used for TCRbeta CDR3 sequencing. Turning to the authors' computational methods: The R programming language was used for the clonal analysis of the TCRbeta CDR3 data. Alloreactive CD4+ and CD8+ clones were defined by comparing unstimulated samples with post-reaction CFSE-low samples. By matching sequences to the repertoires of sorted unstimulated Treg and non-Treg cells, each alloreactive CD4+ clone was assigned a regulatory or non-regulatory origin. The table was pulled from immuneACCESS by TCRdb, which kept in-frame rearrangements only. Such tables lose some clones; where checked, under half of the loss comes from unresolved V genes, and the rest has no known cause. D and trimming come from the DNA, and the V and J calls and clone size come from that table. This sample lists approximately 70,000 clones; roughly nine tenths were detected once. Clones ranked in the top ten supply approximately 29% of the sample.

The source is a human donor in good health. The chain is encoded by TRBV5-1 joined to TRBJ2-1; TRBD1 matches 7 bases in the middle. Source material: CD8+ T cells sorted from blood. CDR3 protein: CASSTRQGKVVNEQFF. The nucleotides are TGCGCCAGCAGCACCAGACAGGGAAAGGTTGTAAATGAGCAGTTCTTC.